This record looks at one T cell receptor beta chain sequence and its context. The target of this receptor is not known. No base quality values were provided; no much bigger clone lies one nucleotide off. The cohort consisted of approximately 670 healthy bone marrow donors. Cohort members were all nominally healthy when sampled, although unrecorded immune exposures were likely present. The donor was CMV seropositive and belonged to the group of 250 to 300 seropositive cohort members. A peripheral blood sample was collected from each donor, and TCR beta sequencing was performed on peripheral blood mononuclear cells. The Qiagen DNeasy Blood Extraction Kit was used to extract genomic DNA from the blood cell samples. The sample is drawn from a study of cytomegalovirus exposure and HLA in healthy donors (dated by TCRdb to about 2017). Regarding the research as a whole: An earlier analysis of 550 to 700 of the donors reported about 250 Gb of sequence data and some 100 million unique TCR beta sequences from 150 million to 200 million T cells. An early release covering just under 650 HLA-typed donors comprised about 310 gigabases of sequencing data and around 80 million unique TCR sequences. Of the 300 to 450 genotyped donors, 65% to 90% fell in the genetic ancestry cluster associated with self-reported Caucasian donors. The study was designed to test whether signatures of past pathogen exposure could be identified by cataloging public T cell receptors. The study profiled the T cell repertoires of hundreds of subjects by immunosequencing and related them to cytomegalovirus serostatus. A separate validation cohort of roughly 120 different subjects was used in addition to the approximately 610-subject first cohort. High-throughput TCR immunosequencing, statistical association of individual TCRs with disease status, and machine learning were combined to predict cytomegalovirus infection status. In a later analysis, previously published TCR beta repertoires from 666 donors were re-analyzed and high-resolution HLA genotyping was added so that TCR occurrence patterns could be studied. Rather than using new phenotypic data, the later analysis identified candidate immune exposures from TCR beta sequences and from how often those sequences occurred across donors. To decide whether each TCR beta V gene segment behaved as functional or pseudogenic, an earlier analysis of some 580 of the donors relied on high-throughput TCR beta sequencing. Alongside the repertoire data, information on donor age, sex, ethnicity and CMV serostatus was compiled. A later genetic analysis took genome-wide SNP genotypes for about 55% of the roughly 700 donors and used that subset as a discovery cohort. Every discovery cohort repertoire had been produced on one sequencing platform. Class I and class II HLA loci were covered by the typing at four-digit resolution. Typing coverage varied by locus: about 620-630 donors for A, B, C, DRB1 and DQB1; under 550 for DQA1; more than 600 for DPA1; roughly 450 for DPB1. Several DR-DQ haplotypes were handled as single units for association and clustering because linkage in the cohort was strong. Among some 410 genotyped donors of the cohort, an average of around 250,000 unique TCR beta nucleotide sequences was sequenced per donor, of which roughly 18% were non-productive.

The paper as a whole reports these results and caveats: Some IMGT-functional V segments, including TRBV6-2 and TRBV6-3, could not be told apart with the 87-base-pair reads, so those segments were excluded. The authors suggested that the approach could potentially be generalized to other disease states and immunological phenotypes. Sequencing depth was assumed to be roughly uniform across donors in the presence/absence analyses, though that assumption may not hold. Because counts were too low, roughly 16 rarely observed V segments, including chromosome 9 orphons, were excluded from the earlier analysis of roughly 580 of the donors. In a later analysis, several top co-occurrence clusters were reported to appear linked to parvovirus B19, influenza, CMV and Epstein-Barr virus. Linkage disequilibrium might explain the correlated functional status among segregating V segments, but an unknown experimental factor could not be excluded. An earlier analysis of around 540 of the donors showed that most TCR beta V segments appeared in productive rearrangements either about 87% or about 30% of the time, which broadly matched IMGT annotations. A later analysis found that most CMV-associated TCR beta chains appeared HLA-restricted, with HLA associations seemingly driven largely by CMV exposure. In a later analysis, HLA-associated TCR beta chains showed more clonal expansion and lower generation probabilities than non-associated chains that were equally common. The study gave a list of 150 to 200 TCR beta chains associated with cytomegalovirus. A further reported finding was that TCR beta sequences accurately predicted the HLA-A and HLA-B alleles for most subjects in the first cohort. A later genetic analysis reported fewer N-insertions in productive TCRs among donors in an Asian-associated ancestry cluster than the roughly 640-donor mean. In a later analysis, TCR association rates were found to vary across HLA loci, with the most associated TCRs seen for DRB1 alleles and the fewest for HLA-C alleles. This cohort had only TCR beta chains sequenced, and the lack of alpha or paired-chain data limited which features could be detected. A later genetic analysis associated a missense DCLRE1C variant with V-gene and J-gene trimming of TCR beta chains, and an independent cohort replicated the association. When HLA alleles, especially DR and DQ, strongly co-occurred, TCR associations were difficult to assign to individual alleles. In vitro tests confirmed that a few of the cytomegalovirus-associated TCR beta chains recognize cytomegalovirus antigens. At a false discovery rate of 0.05, a later analysis linked 16,951 TCR beta sequences to specific HLA alleles. Because some donors lacked HLA typing at each locus, the association tests relied only on the typed subset. A cluster of highly shared sequence variants was judged likely to represent a technical artifact of the sequencing pipeline. Most TCR sequences were seen in very few donors, while some public TCRs were found in many individuals. The classifier was reported to diagnose cytomegalovirus status with high specificity and sensitivity in both the original cohort and the validation cohort. CMV serostatus was the only immune exposure information available for the cohort.

The method behind the library was the immunoSEQ multiplex PCR assay. A mixture of 60 forward primers for TCR Vbeta segments and 13 reverse primers for TCR Jbeta segments was used in the multiplex PCR. A multiplex PCR assay on genomic DNA amplified the CDR3 region of rearranged TCR beta genes. On the Illumina HiSeq System, the amplified TCR beta libraries were sequenced as 87-base-pair reads. As for the authors' bioinformatics: In a later analysis, roughly 80 million unique TCR beta chains were counted across the 500 to 850 repertoires, and around 10 million of these chains were shared by at least two donors. Raw reads were error-corrected and collapsed into unique sequences by a nearest-neighbor algorithm in which closely related sequences were merged to remove PCR and sequencing errors. Alignment of CDR3 sequences to IMGT reference sequences was used to assign V, D and J gene segments. For a sequence to be retained, a match of at least six nucleotides to both a V gene segment and a J gene segment was required. Rearrangements were classified as productive when the CDR3 lacked stop codons and remained in frame with V and J, and all other rearrangements were classified as non-productive. CDR3 was defined according to IMGT convention as the region running from the second conserved V-encoded cysteine to the conserved J-encoded phenylalanine. The earlier analysis of about 610 of the donors excluded any sequence lacking an unambiguous match to a single V gene segment. An earlier analysis of 500 to 600 of the donors classified V segments as functional when productive rearrangements were above 56.7% and as segregating when the standard deviation between donors was above 5%. A statistical classification framework was developed to diagnose cytomegalovirus status using the catalog of TCR beta chain sequences. V and J gene assignment, in a later analysis, came from comparing TCR nucleotide sequences with IMGT/GENE-DB human TR gene sequences. A later analysis assigned CDR3 sequences and most-parsimonious VDJ recombination scenarios with the TCRdist pipeline. In a later analysis, each TCR beta chain was defined by its CDR3 amino acid sequence together with its V-gene family, and reads lacking a unique V-gene family were excluded. As a way to deal with suspected cross-contamination and a sequencing artifact, a later analysis dropped over 550 nucleotide sequences that were highly shared and had low generation probability. For each public chain, a later analysis derived a clonal expansion index from normalized ranks of inferred template counts within each repertoire. Generation probabilities in a later analysis came from a VDJ recombination model fitted to out-of-frame rearrangements, and those results were checked against IGoR. In a later analysis, TCR-TCR, TCR-HLA and TCR-CMV co-occurrence was scored with hypergeometric tests, and a repertoire-size bias correction was applied to TCR pairs. To estimate false discovery rates, a later analysis permuted the HLA or CMV assignments 20 times. In a later analysis, co-occurring TCRs were grouped with DBSCAN, and TCRdist sequence similarity was added when clustering was performed within HLA-allele-positive subsets. Co-occurrence clustering excluded repertoires with fewer than 30,000 or more than 120,000 public chains, plus five with anomalous nucleotide sharing. This immuneACCESS table, as held by TCRdb, lists in-frame sequences with V and J called but not all clones. Of the missing ones, under half trace to an unresolved V gene in checked studies; the others have no known cause. Clone size and the V and J calls come from that table; the DNA yielded D and trimming. The sample table holds approximately 73,000 clones, of which about 64% were seen once. The ten largest make up approximately 5.8% of the sample.

CDR1 and CDR2, per the germline V gene, are SGHTA and FQGTGA. Trimming at the junction amounts to 5 bases on V and 4 bases on J, and the germline ends lie 15 bases apart. The CDR3 runs 15 residues from the cysteine to the phenylalanine. Only the CDR3 DNA stays, 45 bases, in frame from base 1. The sequence was obtained from a young man in good health and CMV-seropositive. This sequence uses TRBV7-3 and TRBJ1-5; the D gene is not confidently resolved. Sequencing input: PBMCs. The CDR3 loop reads CASSQTGLGNQPQHF. The DNA reads TGTGCCAGCAGCCAGACTGGACTGGGGAATCAGCCCCAGCATTTT. Beyond the CDR3, the reference TRBV7-3 and TRBJ1-5 genes provide the residues; the full variable domain reads: GAGVSQTPSNKVTEKGKYVELRCDPISGHTALYWYRQSLGQGPEFLIYFQGTGAADDSGLPNDRFFAVRPEGSVSTLKIQRTERGDSAVYLCASSQTGLGNQPQHFGDGTRLSIL.